This passage covers 20 T cell receptor beta chains from one sample sequenced in a study of blood T cells in healthy people across ages. With a J-beta primer mix and a sample-barcoded 5' primer, a second PCR ran about 6 to 11 cycles. MiXCR, applied by TCRdb to the 5' RACE reads, yields one record per CDR3 protein. Of around 1,500,000 distinct CDR3 sequences listed, 28% are singletons. Sequenced sample: blood. These receptors were taken from a woman under 40 in good health.

Concerning this clonotype itself: One base away lies a much larger clone, so this may be a sequencing read error. The CDR3 spells CSAGLTREYF. The CDR3 DNA sequence: TGCAGTGCTGGTCTGACGAGGGAGTACTTC. The chain uses TRBV20-1 and TRBJ2-5; possible D gene TRBD2, 5 bases. V shed 5 bases and J shed 12 bases, with 13 bases lying between them. The CDR3 runs to 10 residues. Germline CDR1 reads DFQATT; CDR2 reads SNEGSKA (reference sequence).

A few counts support this clonotype. This chain links TRBV15 with TRBJ2-7, with a possible D match to TRBD2 (5 bases). This CDR3 region has 14 residues. Per germline, CDR1 LNHNV and CDR2 YYDKDF (reference sequence). The V end lost 4 bases, the J end lost 7 bases, and 17 bases lay between the germline ends. The chain's CDR3 is CATSMRAQPEEQYF. Here the CDR3 DNA reads TGTGCCACCAGCATGAGGGCCCAGCCTGAAGAGCAGTACTTC.

V gene TRBV5-1 combines with J gene TRBJ1-6; D remains unclear. CDR1 and CDR2 (germline): SGHRS, YFSETQ. V lost 2 bases to trimming and J lost 13 bases, with 7 bases between them. The CDR3 loop spans 11 amino acids. CDR3 region: CASSFPNPLHF. Written as DNA, the CDR3 is TGCGCCAGCAGCTTTCCCAATCCCCTCCACTTT.

There are many counts of this clonotype. V usage is TRBV5-1 and J usage is TRBJ2-7; D unclear. The length of the CDR3 is 11 residues. CDR1 and CDR2 from the germline V gene are SGHRS and YFSETQ. V was cut by 6 bases and J by 2 bases, with 6 bases left in between. CDR3 sequence reads: CASTDTYEQYF. Written as DNA, the CDR3 is TGCGCCAGCACGGATACCTACGAGCAGTACTTC.

The rearrangement links TRBV24-1 to TRBJ1-6; 7 nucleotides line up with TRBD1. V was clipped by 6 bases and J by 10 bases; unmatched bases: 5. Germline CDR1 KGHDR, CDR2 SFDVKD. The CDR3 loop spans 13 amino acids. This CDR3 is CATSTGDRSPLHF. CDR3 nucleotide sequence: TGTGCCACCAGTACAGGGGACCGATCACCCCTCCACTTT.

This clonotype was seen only a few times. The chain recombines TRBV20-1 with TRBJ2-3, with a weak D call TRBD2 (6 bases). V was trimmed by 7 bases and J by 0 bases, leaving 14 bases between them. CDR1 DFQATT and CDR2 SNEGSKA come from the germline V gene (reference sequence). The CDR3 contains 14 residues. The chain's CDR3 is CSGKAGPSTDTQYF. DNA of the CDR3: TGCAGTGGGAAGGCGGGGCCTAGCACAGATACGCAGTATTTT.

The genes are TRBV11-2 and TRBJ2-1, with D perhaps matching TRBD1 (6 bases). The CDR3 runs to 15 residues. CDR1 SGHAT and CDR2 FQNNGV come from the germline V gene. Trimming stripped 5 bases from V and 10 bases from J, with 21 bases between. The CDR3 spells CASSPGVGLSVEQFF. CDR3 coding DNA: TGTGCCAGCAGCCCAGGGGTCGGGTTGTCTGTGGAGCAGTTCTTC.

The table lists this clonotype with a few counts. V and J are TRBV28 and TRBJ2-1; no firm D call. The germline gives CDR1 MDHEN, CDR2 SYDVKM. This CDR3 has 13 residues. With 4 bases removed from V and 8 bases from J, the gap between germline ends came to 12 bases. The CDR3 is CASSSPDADEQFF. The CDR3 DNA sequence: TGTGCCAGCAGTTCTCCTGACGCGGATGAGCAGTTCTTC.

This clonotype was recorded many times. This chain uses TRBV20-1 with TRBJ2-7; 10 nucleotides line up with TRBD2. Germline V CDR1 and CDR2: DFQATT, SNEGSKA (reference sequence). This CDR3 is built from 13 residues. The J segment lost 1 base and the V segment lost 6 bases, leaving 3 bases of the junction unmatched. In DNA, the CDR3 is TGCAGTGCGTATAGCGGGGGGTCCTACGAGCAGTACTTC. It specifies CSAYSGGSYEQYF.

V and J are TRBV25-1 and TRBJ2-3, with 8 bases that match TRBD2. Looked up from germline, CDR1 is MGHDK and CDR2 is SYGVNS. The V segment lost 2 bases and the J segment 6 bases; nucleotides outside the gene matches: 7. The CDR3 has 15 residues. Written as DNA, the CDR3 is TGTGCCAGCAGTGAAAGGACTAGCAGGGCCGATACGCAGTATTTT. Residues: CASSERTSRADTQYF.

This clonotype was seen more than once but under ten times. The chain combines TRBV25-1 with TRBJ2-1, with D perhaps TRBD2 (6 bases). The V and J ends lost 9 bases and 3 bases respectively, with 24 bases between them. CDR3 length: 17 amino acids. Germline loops: CDR1 MGHDK, CDR2 SYGVNS. CDR3 in DNA: TGTGCCAGTGAAGAGACCGGGACTTCCTCGTTCTACAATGAGCAGTTCTTC. Residues: CASEETGTSSFYNEQFF.

J is TRBJ2-1 and V is TRBV7-9; D remains ambiguous. V lost 1 base, J lost 6 bases, and 10 bases lay in between. The germline V gene encodes CDR1 SEHNR and CDR2 FQNEAQ (reference sequence). The CDR3 is 14 residues long. In DNA form, the CDR3 reads TGTGCCAGCAGCTTAGAAGGTAGCACCAATGAGCAGTTCTTC. Protein sequence: CASSLEGSTNEQFF.

Concerning this clonotype: A much larger clone lies a single base off, so this may be a read error. V is TRBV19 and J is TRBJ2-5; 7 nucleotides match TRBD1. Germline lookup yields CDR1 LNHDA and CDR2 SQIVND (reference sequence). This CDR3 region has 14 residues. Trimming removed 10 bases from V and 1 base from J; junction bases left unmatched: 9. As DNA, the CDR3 is TGTGCCACTCAGACAGGGAACAGCCAAGAGACCCAGTACTTC. It encodes CATQTGNSQETQYF.

The chain carries TRBV20-1 and TRBJ2-1; 7 bases are a match to TRBD2. Germline-derived CDR1 and CDR2 are DFQATT and SNEGSKA (reference sequence). This CDR3 has 16 residues. V gave up 4 bases and J gave up 4 bases; unmatched junction bases: 13. The CDR3 here is CSATTYPSGSYNEQFF. The CDR3 nucleotides read TGCAGTGCTACGACGTACCCTAGCGGATCTTACAATGAGCAGTTCTTC.

Only a few counts were recorded for this clonotype. This chain uses TRBV6-2 or TRBV6-3 with TRBJ1-5; D is undetermined. V was clipped by 0 bases and J by 3 bases, with 18 bases between them. The CDR3 is made up of 18 amino acids. CDR1 and CDR2 (germline): MNHEY, SVGEGT. CDR3 residues: CASSYSIGQRGFNQPQHF. The CDR3 coding sequence is TGTGCCAGCAGTTACTCGATCGGGCAACGAGGGTTCAATCAGCCCCAGCATTTT.

In regard to this clonotype: The germline gene is not matched at one end of the junction; a read error may be the cause. The gene calls are TRBV28 and TRBJ1-5; TRBD1 aligns across 8 bases. The CDR3 has 14 amino acids. Germline CDR1 reads MDHEN; CDR2 reads SYDVKM. The CDR3 region has the DNA TGTGCCGGCAGCGGACAGGGTGGCAATCAGCCCCAGCATTTT. It specifies CAGSGQGGNQPQHF.

This clonotype was seen many times. This chain connects TRBV6-5 to TRBJ2-1; possible D gene TRBD2, 7 bases. V lost 2 bases to trimming and J lost 5 bases, with 19 bases between them. Germline V gene data show CDR1 as MNHEY and CDR2 as SVGAGI. The CDR3 consists of 17 residues. This CDR3 reads CASSYPPRRGANNEQFF. The CDR3 coding sequence is TGTGCCAGCAGTTACCCACCCCGACGGGGGGCTAACAATGAGCAGTTCTTC.

In its sample, this clonotype was seen a few times. The chain employs TRBV3-1 and TRBJ2-2, with unresolved D. Germline V gene sequence: CDR1 LGHDT, CDR2 YNNKEL (reference sequence). The ends were cut back, 4 bases at V and 1 base at J, with 7 bases in the middle. This CDR3 contains 14 residues. This CDR3 is CASSRVLNTGELFF. CDR3 nucleotides: TGTGCCAGCAGCCGCGTGCTGAACACCGGGGAGCTGTTTTTT.

This clonotype showed up just a few times. The chain couples TRBV12-3 or TRBV12-4 to TRBJ2-7; D is perhaps TRBD1 or TRBD2 (6 bases each). The CDR3 has 16 amino acids. With 0 bases removed from V and 2 bases from J, the gap between germline ends came to 14 bases. The CDR3 sequence is CASSLAGFGGPYEQYF. CDR3 nucleotide sequence: TGTGCCAGCAGTTTAGCCGGCTTTGGGGGGCCCTACGAGCAGTACTTC.

There are a few counts of this clonotype. The rearrangement uses TRBV2 and TRBJ1-1; D is uncertain. Germline V gene lookup returns CDR1 SNHLY and CDR2 FYNNEI. This CDR3 spans 14 amino acids. Trimming cost V 8 bases and J 3 bases, with 16 bases left between them. The CDR3 reads CASDVRGTDTEAFF. The CDR3, as DNA: TGTGCCAGCGACGTCCGGGGTACGGACACTGAAGCTTTCTTT.